This TCR beta chain was observed in a study of T-cell reconstitution after alpha-beta-depleted transplantation in children. As to this clonotype: Its matching antigen is unknown.

Preparation of the TCRbeta library was carried out with unique molecular identifiers. TCRdb passed the PCR reads through MiXCR, listing each CDR3 protein once. The data contain approximately 1,000,000 distinct CDR3 sequences, 25% to 30% of them singletons. Germline CDR1 reads SGHDT; CDR2 reads YYEEEE. The length of the CDR3 is 15 residues. V dropped 3 bases and J dropped 2 bases, with 12 bases sitting between them. Study-wide findings and caveats: Surviving recipient cells, namely T cells and thymic progenitors, were the source of high day-60 TCRbeta diversity in some patients. T-cell counts and diversity at one year post-transplant came mainly from newly produced T cells. Two months or so post-transplant, alpha-beta T cells reportedly derived from several hundred expanded graft clones.

The chain carries TRBV5-6 and TRBJ1-5; D remains unclear. This receptor was identified in a boy younger than two who had a stem cell transplant for SCID, so the T cells may come from the graft donor. The specimen was PBMCs, mostly from graft donor cells, collected 360 days after TCRalphabeta/CD19-depleted stem cell transplant. This CDR3 is CASSSGGQGNQPQHF. CDR3 bases: TGTGCCAGCAGCTCTGGAGGCCAGGGCAATCAGCCCCAGCATTTT.